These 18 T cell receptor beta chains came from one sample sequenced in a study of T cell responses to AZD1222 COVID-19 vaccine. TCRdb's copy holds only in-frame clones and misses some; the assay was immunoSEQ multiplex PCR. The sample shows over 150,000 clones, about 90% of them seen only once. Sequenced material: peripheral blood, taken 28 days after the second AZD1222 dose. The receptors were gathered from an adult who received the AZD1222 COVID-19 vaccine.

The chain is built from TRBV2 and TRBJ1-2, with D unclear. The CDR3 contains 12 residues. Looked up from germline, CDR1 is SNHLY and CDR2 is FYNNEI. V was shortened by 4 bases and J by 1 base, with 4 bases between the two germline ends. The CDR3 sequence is CASSADNYGYTF. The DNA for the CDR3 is TGTGCCAGCAGTGCTGATAACTATGGCTACACCTTC.

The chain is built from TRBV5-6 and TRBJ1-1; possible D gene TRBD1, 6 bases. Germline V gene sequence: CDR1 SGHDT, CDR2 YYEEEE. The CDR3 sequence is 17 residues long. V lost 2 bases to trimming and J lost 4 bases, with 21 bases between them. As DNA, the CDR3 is TGTGCCAGCAGCTTCTGGACAGCCCTCGTCCTCGGCACTGAAGCTTTCTTT. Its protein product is CASSFWTALVLGTEAFF.

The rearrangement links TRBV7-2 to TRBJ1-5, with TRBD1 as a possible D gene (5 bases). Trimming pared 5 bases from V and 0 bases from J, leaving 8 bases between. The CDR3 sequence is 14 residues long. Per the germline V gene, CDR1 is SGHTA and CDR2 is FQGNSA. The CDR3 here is CASSPDTSNQPQHF. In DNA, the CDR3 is TGTGCCAGCAGCCCGGACACTAGCAATCAGCCCCAGCATTTT. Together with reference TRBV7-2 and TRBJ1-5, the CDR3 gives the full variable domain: GAGVSQSPSNKVTEKGKDVELRCDPISGHTALYWYRQSLGQGLEFLIYFQGNSAPDKSGLPSDRFSAERTGGSVSTLTIQRTQQEDSAVYLCASSPDTSNQPQHFGDGTRLSIL.

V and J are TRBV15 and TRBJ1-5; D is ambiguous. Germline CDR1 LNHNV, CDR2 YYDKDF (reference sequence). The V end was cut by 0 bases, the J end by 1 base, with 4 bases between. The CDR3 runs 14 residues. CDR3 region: CATSRETSNQPQHF. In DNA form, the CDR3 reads TGTGCCACCAGCAGAGAAACGAGCAATCAGCCCCAGCATTTT.

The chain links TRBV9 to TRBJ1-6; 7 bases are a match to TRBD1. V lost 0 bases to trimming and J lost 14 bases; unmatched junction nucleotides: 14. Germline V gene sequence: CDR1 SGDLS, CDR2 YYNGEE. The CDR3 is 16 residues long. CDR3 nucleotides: TGTGCCAGCAGCGTAGGTCGCCCCAGACAGGGCGCAACCCTCCACTTT. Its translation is CASSVGRPRQGATLHF.

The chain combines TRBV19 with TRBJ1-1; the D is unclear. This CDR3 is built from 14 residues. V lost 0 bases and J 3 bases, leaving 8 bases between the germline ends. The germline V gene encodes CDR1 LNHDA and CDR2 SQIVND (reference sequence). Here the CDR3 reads CASSIEHHYTEAFF. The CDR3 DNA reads TGTGCCAGTAGTATAGAACACCATTACACTGAAGCTTTCTTT.

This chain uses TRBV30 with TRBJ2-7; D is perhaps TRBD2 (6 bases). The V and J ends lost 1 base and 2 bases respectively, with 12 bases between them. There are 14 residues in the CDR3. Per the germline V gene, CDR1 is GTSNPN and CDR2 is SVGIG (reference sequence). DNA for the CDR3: TGTGCCTGGAGTGCCGGAGGGGCACCCTACGAGCAGTACTTC. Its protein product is CAWSAGGAPYEQYF.

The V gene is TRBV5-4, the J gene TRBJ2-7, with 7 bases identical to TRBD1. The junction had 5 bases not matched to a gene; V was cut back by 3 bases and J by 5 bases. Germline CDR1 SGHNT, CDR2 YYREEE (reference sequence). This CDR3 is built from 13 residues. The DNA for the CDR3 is TGTGCCAGCAGCTCCACAGGGGTGGACGAGCAGTACTTC. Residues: CASSSTGVDEQYF.

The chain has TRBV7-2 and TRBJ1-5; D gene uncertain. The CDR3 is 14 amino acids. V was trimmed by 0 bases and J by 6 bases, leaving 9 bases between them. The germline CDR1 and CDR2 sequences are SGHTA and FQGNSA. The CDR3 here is CASSLARGSQPQHF. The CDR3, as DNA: TGTGCCAGCAGCTTAGCCCGGGGAAGTCAGCCCCAGCATTTT.

DNA of the CDR3: TGTGCCAGCGGGGGGGTGGCCGGGGAGCTGTTTTTT. It yields the protein CASGGVAGELFF. The gene calls are TRBV2 and TRBJ2-2; 7 bases match TRBD2. V was clipped by 8 bases and J by 6 bases; unmatched bases: 3. In germline, CDR1 is SNHLY, CDR2 FYNNEI. The length of the CDR3 is 12 residues.

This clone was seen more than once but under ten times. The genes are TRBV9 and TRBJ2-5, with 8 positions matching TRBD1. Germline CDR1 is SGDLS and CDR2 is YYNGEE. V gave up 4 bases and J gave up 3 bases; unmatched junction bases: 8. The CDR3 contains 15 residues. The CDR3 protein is CASSPTPGGEETQYF. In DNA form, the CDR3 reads TGTGCCAGCAGCCCGACGCCAGGGGGCGAAGAGACCCAGTACTTC.

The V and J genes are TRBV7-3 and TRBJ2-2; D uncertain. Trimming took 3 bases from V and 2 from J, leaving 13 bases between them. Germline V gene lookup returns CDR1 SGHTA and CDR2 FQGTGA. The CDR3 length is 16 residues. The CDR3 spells CASSFQPGLNTGELFF. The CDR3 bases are TGTGCCAGCAGCTTTCAACCGGGCCTAAACACCGGGGAGCTGTTTTTT.

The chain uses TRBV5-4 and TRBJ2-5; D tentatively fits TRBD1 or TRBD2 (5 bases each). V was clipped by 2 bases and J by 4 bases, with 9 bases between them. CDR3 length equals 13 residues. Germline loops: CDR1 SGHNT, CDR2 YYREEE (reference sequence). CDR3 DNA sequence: TGTGCCAGCAGCTTAAGGGACGGAGAGACCCAGTACTTC. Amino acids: CASSLRDGETQYF.

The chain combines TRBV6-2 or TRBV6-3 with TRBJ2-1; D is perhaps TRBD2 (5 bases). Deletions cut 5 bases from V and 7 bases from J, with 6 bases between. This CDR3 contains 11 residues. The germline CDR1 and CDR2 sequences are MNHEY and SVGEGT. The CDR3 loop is CASSRGNEQFF. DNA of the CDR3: TGTGCCAGCAGTCGGGGAAATGAGCAGTTCTTC.

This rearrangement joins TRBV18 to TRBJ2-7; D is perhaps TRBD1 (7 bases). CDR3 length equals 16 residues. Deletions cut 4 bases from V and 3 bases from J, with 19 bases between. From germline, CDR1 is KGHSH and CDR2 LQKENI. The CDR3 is CASSRPQGGYNYEQYF. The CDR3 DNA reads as TGTGCCAGCTCACGACCCCAGGGGGGCTACAACTACGAGCAGTACTTC.

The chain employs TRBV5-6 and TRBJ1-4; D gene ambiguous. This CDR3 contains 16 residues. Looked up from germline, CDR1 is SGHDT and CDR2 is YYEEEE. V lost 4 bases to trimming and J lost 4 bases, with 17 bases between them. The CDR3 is CASSPLRQGGNEKLFF. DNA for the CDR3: TGTGCCAGCAGCCCCCTTAGACAAGGCGGTAATGAAAAACTGTTTTTT. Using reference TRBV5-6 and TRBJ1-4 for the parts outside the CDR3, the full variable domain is DAGVTQSPTHLIKTRGQQVTLRCSPKSGHDTVSWYQQALGQGPQFIFQYYEEEERQRGNFPDRFSGHQFPNYSSELNVNALLLGDSALYLCASSPLRQGGNEKLFFGSGTQLSVL.

CDR3 DNA sequence: TGTGCCAGCAGTTACTCTGGCAGAGGGGACAATCAGCCCCAGCATTTT. The encoded protein is CASSYSGRGDNQPQHF. The chain couples TRBV6-2 or TRBV6-3 to TRBJ1-5, with D possibly matching TRBD1 (5 bases). The CDR3 contains 16 residues. V was trimmed by 0 bases and J by 3 bases, leaving 12 bases between them. Germline lookup yields CDR1 MNHEY and CDR2 SVGEGT.

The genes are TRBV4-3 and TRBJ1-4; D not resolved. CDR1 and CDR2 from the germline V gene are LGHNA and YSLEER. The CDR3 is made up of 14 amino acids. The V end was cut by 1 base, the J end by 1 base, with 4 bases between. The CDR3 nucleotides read TGCGCCAGCAGCCAAGCCTTAACTAATGAAAAACTGTTTTTT. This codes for CASSQALTNEKLFF.